The entry below gives a single TCR beta chain sequence along with its context. Germline loops: CDR1 MNHEY, CDR2 SMNVEV (reference sequence). The CDR3 is 13 amino acids. V was trimmed by 6 bases and J by 10 bases, leaving 18 bases between them. Only in-frame clones appear in the TCRdb table, and some are missing; sequencing was by immunoSEQ multiplex PCR. The sample contains some 270,000 clones, 90% of which appear only once. All enrollees were about 18 to 89 years old and from about 25 US areas. These data come from a study of blood T cell repertoires in COVID-19. Study as a whole: Donors in the United States, Italy and Spain gave samples during acute or convalescent COVID-19. PBMCs, B-cell-depleted T cells, or T cells provided the cDNA or gDNA that made up the material.

Sequencing used PBMCs or T cells enriched from blood (not recorded which). The rearrangement links TRBV27 to TRBJ1-1; tentatively, D is TRBD1 (5 bases). The receptor comes from a woman in her twenties or thirties with acute COVID-19. CDR3: CASRKGQYFGAFF. The CDR3 DNA reads TGTGCCAGCAGGAAGGGGCAATATTTCGGAGCTTTCTTT.